Presented here are 28 T cell receptor beta chains from one specimen sequenced in a study of molecular identifiers for immune sequencing clone quantification. TCRdb called the PCR reads again in MiXCR, with one record for every CDR3 protein. This sample has about 330,000 distinct CDR3 sequences; roughly a quarter occur once, and the top ten carry 0.74%. Sequencing was done on a sample of naive CD8+ T cells from blood, with Jurkat cell RNA spiked in. Subset indicated: FACS-sorted CD8+CD4-CCR7+CD45RA+ naive T cells. The receptors stem from a human donor in good health. Some libraries in this study had Jurkat cell RNA spiked in.

Ten or more counts support this clonotype. V is TRBV5-4 and J is TRBJ2-7, with D unclear. This CDR3 comprises 12 residues. With 4 bases removed from V and 0 bases from J, the gap between germline ends came to 5 bases. Looked up from germline, CDR1 is SGHNT and CDR2 is YYREEE (reference sequence). The CDR3 region is CASSDDSYEQYF. The DNA of the CDR3 is TGTGCCAGCAGCGACGACTCCTACGAGCAGTACTTC.

V usage is TRBV7-3 and J usage is TRBJ2-1; D call uncertain. CDR3 length equals 15 residues. The V end was cut by 4 bases, the J end by 0 bases, with 10 bases between. CDR1 and CDR2 (germline): SGHTA, FQGTGA. The CDR3 reads CASSWSVSSYNEQFF. CDR3 nucleotides: TGTGCCAGCAGCTGGTCGGTGAGCTCCTACAATGAGCAGTTCTTC.

In its sample, this clonotype was seen a few times. This chain joins TRBV12-3 or TRBV12-4 and TRBJ2-3, with TRBD1 matching 7 bases. With 7 bases clipped from V and 4 bases from J, the junction kept 11 bases outside the gene matches. This CDR3 is built from 15 residues. This CDR3 is CASTTQQGWPDTQYF. The CDR3 DNA is TGTGCCAGCACTACTCAACAGGGGTGGCCAGATACGCAGTATTTT.

This clonotype was seen a few times. The V call is TRBV13, the J call TRBJ2-3; maybe TRBD2 (6 bases). The CDR3 is 21 residues long. Germline loops: CDR1 PRHDT, CDR2 FYEKMQ (reference sequence). V lost 5 bases, J lost 0 bases, and 30 bases lay in between. In DNA, the CDR3 is TGTGCCAGCAGCACTACCTCCGGGACTCCTAAAGGGGCTTCTAGCACAGATACGCAGTATTTT. This codes for CASSTTSGTPKGASSTDTQYF. Combining the CDR3 with reference TRBV13 and TRBJ2-3 gives the whole variable domain AAGVIQSPRHLIKEKRETATLKCYPIPRHDTVYWYQQGPGQDPQFLISFYEKMQSDKGSIPDRFSAQQFSDYHSELNMSSLELGDSALYFCASSTTSGTPKGASSTDTQYFGPGTRLTVL.

This clonotype showed up just a few times. The chain couples TRBV7-2 to TRBJ2-7; D remains ambiguous. V gave up 0 bases and J gave up 6 bases, with 9 bases separating them. Germline CDR1 SGHTA, CDR2 FQGNSA. This CDR3 contains 13 residues. This chain's CDR3 is CASSLALRSEQYF. CDR3 in DNA: TGTGCCAGCAGCTTAGCACTCCGGTCCGAGCAGTACTTC.

This clonotype was seen at least ten times. The chain is built from TRBV7-8 and TRBJ2-3; unclear D gene. Between the trimmed V and J ends, which lost 1 base and 2 bases, there was a span of 7 bases. Germline V gene lookup returns CDR1 SGHVS and CDR2 FQNEAQ. The CDR3 runs to 14 residues. CDR3 residues: CASSLVLLTDTQYF. The DNA of the CDR3 is TGTGCCAGCAGCTTAGTCCTCCTCACAGATACGCAGTATTTT. Combining the CDR3 with reference TRBV7-8 and TRBJ2-3 gives the whole variable domain GAGVSQSPRYKVAKRGQDVALRCDPISGHVSLFWYQQALGQGPEFLTYFQNEAQLDKSGLPSDRFFAERPEGSVSTLKIQRTQQEDSAVYLCASSLVLLTDTQYFGPGTRLTVL.

This clonotype has just a few counts. The CDR3 DNA sequence: TGTGCCAGCAGTGAAAAATGGTACGAGCAGTACTTC. Its translation is CASSEKWYEQYF. The chain combines TRBV2 with TRBJ2-7; D is uncertain. CDR1 is SNHLY and CDR2 is FYNNEI in the germline V gene. V was cut by 2 bases and J by 4 bases, with 6 bases left in between. This CDR3 contains 12 residues.

This clonotype was observed many times. This chain links TRBV7-9 with TRBJ1-1; 8 nucleotides agree with TRBD1. V was pared by 3 bases and J by 1 base, with 1 base of the junction left unmatched. The CDR3 runs to 14 residues. Per germline, CDR1 SEHNR and CDR2 FQNEAQ (reference sequence). The CDR3 DNA is TGTGCCAGCAGCTTGGACAGGGAGAACACTGAAGCTTTCTTT. Translation: CASSLDRENTEAFF.

This clonotype was observed a few times. V and J are TRBV12-3 or TRBV12-4 and TRBJ1-5; 7 positions match TRBD1. The V gene end was trimmed by 8 bases and the J gene end by 5 bases; junction bases not matched to a gene: 9. This CDR3 is 14 amino acids long. The CDR3 is CASGKQGSDQPQHF. CDR3 nucleotides: TGTGCCAGCGGTAAACAGGGGTCGGATCAGCCCCAGCATTTT.

In regard to this clonotype: A junction end diverges from the germline sequence, so it may reflect a read error. V usage is TRBV27 and J usage is TRBJ2-7; 10 bases are a match to TRBD1. The germline V gene has CDR1 MNHEY and CDR2 SMNVEV (reference sequence). This CDR3 is 14 amino acids long. The DNA of the CDR3 is TGTGCCAGCGGCGACAGGGGGCGGATGTACGAGCGGTACTTC. Its protein product is CASGDRGRMYERYF.

Of note for this clonotype: This could be a read error, since a much larger clone is one nucleotide away. The CDR3 reads CSARVGDTQYF. The CDR3 DNA follows: TGCAGTGCTAGAGTCGGAGATACGCAGTATTTT. V is TRBV20-1 and J is TRBJ2-3; D not certain. Looked up from germline, CDR1 is DFQATT and CDR2 is SNEGSKA (reference sequence). The CDR3 length is 11 residues. The V end lost 1 base, the J end lost 5 bases, and 4 bases lay between the germline ends.

This clonotype was detected many times. The chain recombines TRBV6-2 or TRBV6-3 with TRBJ1-1, with no clear D. Germline-derived CDR1 and CDR2 are MNHEY and SVGEGT. The CDR3 is 12 residues long. Between the trimmed V and J ends, which lost 0 bases and 8 bases, there was a span of 7 bases. The CDR3, as DNA: TGTGCCAGCAGTTACTCGAACGTAGAAGCTTTCTTT. Its translation is CASSYSNVEAFF.

In the case of this clonotype: A read error may account for a junction end that differs from germline. The rearrangement joins TRBV28 to TRBJ2-7; D may be TRBD1 (6 bases). The V gene's germline CDR1 is MDHEN and CDR2 SYDVKM. This CDR3 has 16 residues. The CDR3 protein is CASSIMTGYPSYKQYF. DNA of the CDR3: TGTGCCAGCAGTATTATGACAGGTTACCCGTCCTACAAGCAGTACTTC.

On this clonotype: This clone may be a read error of a much larger clone one base away. The gene calls are TRBV5-6 and TRBJ2-6; perhaps TRBD1 as D (5 bases). The CDR3 length is 17 residues. Germline V lookup: CDR1 SGHDT, CDR2 YYEEEE. The CDR3 loop reads CASSLAATHSGADVLTF. The CDR3 nucleotides are TGTGCCAGCAGCTTGGCCGCGACACACTCTGGGGCCGACGTCCTGACTTTC.

Comments on this clonotype: One base away lies a much larger clone, so this may be a sequencing read error. V and J are TRBV29-1 and TRBJ2-2; tentative D call: TRBD2 (6 bases). CDR3 length: 12 amino acids. Germline assignment: CDR1 SQVTM and CDR2 ANQGSEA. CDR3 sequence (DNA): TGTCGGTACTGTACGAACACCGGGGGGCTGTTTTTT. Translating gives CRYCTNTGGLFF.

This clonotype was observed a handful of times. This rearrangement joins TRBV29-1 to TRBJ2-7, with 7 bases lining up with TRBD1. Germline CDR1 is SQVTM and CDR2 is ANQGSEA. J was trimmed by 1 base and V by 3 bases; bases with no gene match: 9. This CDR3 has 15 amino acids. The CDR3 loop is CSVDVGDSPSYEQYF. As DNA, the CDR3 is TGCAGCGTTGACGTTGGGGACAGCCCTTCCTACGAGCAGTACTTC.

Notes on this clonotype: With a much larger clone just one base away, this may be a read error. The V and J genes are TRBV11-2 and TRBJ2-3; no clear D gene. Germline-derived CDR1 and CDR2 are SGHAT and FQNNGV. CDR3 length: 14 amino acids. Trimming took off 1 base at V and 8 bases at J, with 13 bases between the two ends. The CDR3 is CASSLATSAATQYF. The CDR3 nucleotides read TGTGCCAGCAGCTTAGCTACCTCGGCAGCTACGCAGTATTTT.

This clonotype has only a few counts. The chain is built from TRBV10-3 and TRBJ1-1, with 8 bases matching TRBD1. Germline CDR1 and CDR2: ENHRY and SYGVKD. V gave up 3 bases and J gave up 4 bases; unmatched junction bases: 7. This CDR3 is 15 amino acids long. CDR3 bases: TGTGCCATCAGTGACGACAGGGGTTTGAGCACTGAAGCTTTCTTT. It specifies CAISDDRGLSTEAFF.

This clonotype has at least ten counts. This sequence joins TRBV7-9 and TRBJ2-5; TRBD2 matches 8 bases. CDR1 SEHNR and CDR2 FQNEAQ come from the germline V gene (reference sequence). V was clipped by 2 bases and J by 1 base; unmatched bases: 3. The CDR3 contains 15 residues. The DNA of the CDR3 is TGTGCCAGCAGCTTACCAGCGGGAGTCCAAGAGACCCAGTACTTC. Translation gives CASSLPAGVQETQYF.

This chain uses TRBV24-1 with TRBJ2-5, with a weak D call TRBD2 (5 bases). The germline V gene encodes CDR1 KGHDR and CDR2 SFDVKD. Trimming cost V 5 bases and J 1 base, with 13 bases left between them. The CDR3 is 15 residues long. The CDR3 DNA sequence: TGTGCCACCAGTGCCCCGGACTGGTCCCAAGAGACCCAGTACTTC. It translates to CATSAPDWSQETQYF.

This clonotype was seen more than once but under ten times. This chain uses TRBV30 with TRBJ1-4, with D possibly being TRBD1 (5 bases). CDR3 length equals 15 residues. Looked up from germline, CDR1 is GTSNPN and CDR2 is SVGIG (reference sequence). V lost 1 base and J 8 bases, leaving 17 bases between the germline ends. The CDR3 loop is CAWSDQGTMGEKLFF. The CDR3, as DNA: TGTGCCTGGAGTGATCAGGGCACCATGGGGGAAAAACTGTTTTTT.

This clonotype was observed at least ten times. The chain joins TRBV5-5 to TRBJ2-7; tentatively, D is TRBD1 (6 bases). The V gene's germline CDR1 is SGHKS and CDR2 YYEKEE (reference sequence). V lost 0 bases and J 5 bases, leaving 12 bases between the germline ends. This CDR3 is built from 14 residues. This chain's CDR3 is CASSLGARGNEQYF. The CDR3 nucleotides are TGTGCCAGCAGCTTGGGGGCCAGGGGAAACGAGCAGTACTTC.

This clonotype was detected only a few times. V and J are TRBV19 and TRBJ2-1; 8 bases map to TRBD2. Germline loops: CDR1 LNHDA, CDR2 SQIVND (reference sequence). V trimming: 5 bases; J trimming: 4 bases; junction bases outside the gene matches: 1. This CDR3 has 13 residues. The CDR3 DNA is TGTGCCAGTAGTCGGGGGGGATACAATGAGCAGTTCTTC. It is translated as CASSRGGYNEQFF.

A few counts support this clonotype. This clone may be a read error of a much larger clone one base away. The V and J genes are TRBV4-2 and TRBJ2-7; D is possibly TRBD1 (6 bases). In germline, CDR1 is LGHNA, CDR2 YNFKEQ. Trimming stripped 3 bases from V and 6 bases from J, with 21 bases between. This CDR3 has 16 residues. The CDR3 protein is CASSHESGQGVREQYF. CDR3 nucleotides: TGTGCCAGCAGCCACGAATCGGGACAAGGTGTGCGCGAGCAGTACTTC.

The table lists this clonotype with a few counts. CDR3 in DNA: TGTGCCAGCAGTCCACAGACGAACTATGGCTACACCTTC. Protein sequence: CASSPQTNYGYTF. The chain joins TRBV27 to TRBJ1-2; D remains unclear. The CDR3 has 13 amino acids. Germline V gene lookup returns CDR1 MNHEY and CDR2 SMNVEV (reference sequence). Trimming pared 5 bases from V and 2 bases from J, leaving 9 bases between.

This clonotype was counted at least ten times. The chain joins TRBV6-1 to TRBJ1-5; D ambiguous. Trimming shortened V by 2 bases and J by 3 bases, and 5 bases separated the two germline ends. Germline-derived CDR1 and CDR2 are MNHNS and SASEGT. The CDR3 spans 13 residues. CDR3 region: CASSEFPNQPQHF. DNA of the CDR3: TGTGCCAGCAGTGAATTCCCCAATCAGCCCCAGCATTTT.

The rearrangement joins TRBV9 to TRBJ2-3; maybe TRBD2 (7 bases). CDR3 size: 15 residues. The germline gives CDR1 SGDLS, CDR2 YYNGEE. V lost 4 bases and J 5 bases, leaving 17 bases between the germline ends. For the CDR3, the DNA is TGTGCCAGCAGCCCCGACGGGGGGCGGGAAGATACGCAGTATTTT. It yields the protein CASSPDGGREDTQYF.

This clonotype has ten or more counts. The rearrangement joins TRBV29-1 to TRBJ2-7, with D possibly matching TRBD1 (5 bases). Germline V gene lookup returns CDR1 SQVTM and CDR2 ANQGSEA. The CDR3 length is 15 residues. The V end lost 1 base, the J end lost 2 bases, and 15 bases lay between the germline ends. In DNA, the CDR3 is TGCAGCGTTGAAGGCCCCCAGGGCCTTACCTACGAGCAGTACTTC. Protein product: CSVEGPQGLTYEQYF.